This T cell receptor beta chain was sequenced in a study of T cells in Graves' hyperthyroidism and ophthalmopathy. The investigators amplified TCR beta CDR3 regions from RNA transcripts. The primer set for the first-round RT-PCR of the TCR CDR3 was HTBI. From the multiplex PCR reads, TCRdb called clonotypes with MiXCR, one entry per CDR3 protein. The sample lists around 340,000 distinct CDR3 sequences; 15% to 20% were seen once. This clonotype was seen many times. This TCR derives from a woman in her thirties or forties with Graves' ophthalmopathy. Sequences were obtained from blood.

The chain's CDR3 is CASRRGNHEQYF. CDR3 coding DNA: TGCGCCAGCAGAAGGGGAAATCACGAGCAGTACTTC. The gene calls are TRBV5-1 and TRBJ2-7; D possibly corresponds to TRBD1 (5 bases). The germline V gene encodes CDR1 SGHRS and CDR2 YFSETQ. CDR3 length: 12 amino acids. Trimming cost V 5 bases and J 5 bases, with 11 bases left between them.